This T cell receptor (beta chain) was recovered during a study of cytomegalovirus exposure and HLA in healthy donors. General study findings and limits: In a later analysis, TCR beta V- and J-gene trimming was associated with a missense DCLRE1C variant.

The PCR employed 60 Vbeta primers together with 13 Jbeta primers. Sequenced by immunoSEQ multiplex PCR; TCRdb stores in-frame clones only, minus some. This repertoire shows fewer than 150,000 clones, approximately 80% found once; its top ten account for 2.5% to 4%. Details on this clone: What it binds is not known.

CDR1 and CDR2 (germline): GTSNPN, SVGIG (reference sequence). The CDR3 is 13 residues long. V lost 5 bases and J 5 bases, leaving 15 bases between the germline ends. The rearrangement uses TRBV30 and TRBJ2-5; TRBD1 might be the D (5 bases). Sequencing input: PBMCs. This TCR was recovered from a man in his forties in good health and CMV-seronegative. CDR3 coding DNA: TGTGCCTGGGTTCAGGGATTCGTGGAGACCCAGTACTTC. It encodes CAWVQGFVETQYF.